One sample yielded the 9 T cell receptor beta chains listed below, sequenced in a study of T cells after yellow fever vaccination. TCRdb reanalysed the 5' RACE reads using MiXCR and keeps one entry per CDR3 protein. Among about 340,000 distinct CDR3 sequences listed, almost 4% were seen once. Sequences were derived from PBMCs, sampled 5 days after the yellow fever booster vaccination. The receptors derive from a man aged 18 to 35 who received the YFV17D yellow fever vaccine.

For this clonotype: With a much larger clone just one base away, this may be a read error. The CDR3 is CASSLRQLYGYTF. DNA for the CDR3: TGTGCCAGCAGCTTACGACAGCTCTATGGCTACACCTTC. The chain uses TRBV7-9 and TRBJ1-2; D may be TRBD1 (5 bases). Trimming removed 2 bases from V and 4 bases from J, with 8 bases in between. Germline V CDR1 and CDR2: SEHNR, FQNEAQ (reference sequence). The CDR3 length is 13 residues.

There are a few counts of this clonotype. The rearrangement joins TRBV30 to TRBJ2-5, with D possibly TRBD2 on 7 matching bases. V lost 2 bases to trimming and J lost 6 bases, with 16 bases between them. Germline CDR1 GTSNPN, CDR2 SVGIG (reference sequence). The CDR3 length is 14 residues. The CDR3 DNA is TGTGCCTGGAGTCCCCCCGGGGGGCGGAAGACCCAGTACTTC. Its translation: CAWSPPGGRKTQYF.

This clonotype appeared many times. This chain links TRBV4-1 with TRBJ1-2; TRBD1 agrees at 11 bases. V dropped 4 bases and J dropped 8; count of bases not matched to a gene: 6. CDR1 and CDR2 (germline): MGHRA, YSYEKL. The CDR3 runs 14 residues. The CDR3 bases are TGCGCCAGCAGCCCCGGACAGGGGGCGCGAGGCTACACCTTC. Its protein product is CASSPGQGARGYTF.

This chain uses TRBV5-1 with TRBJ2-2; 9 positions agree with TRBD2. Trimming removed 1 base from V and 7 bases from J; junction bases left unmatched: 5. Germline CDR1 is SGHRS and CDR2 is YFSETQ. CDR3 size: 15 residues. The CDR3 reads CASSLRLAGNGELFF. CDR3 DNA sequence: TGCGCCAGCAGCTTGCGGCTAGCGGGGAACGGGGAGCTGTTTTTT. The full variable domain, with the rest looked up from reference TRBV5-1 and TRBJ2-2, is KAGVTQTPRYLIKTRGQQVTLSCSPISGHRSVSWYQQTPGQGLQFLFEYFSETQRNKGNFPGRFSGRQFSNSRSEMNVSTLELGDSALYLCASSLRLAGNGELFFGEGSRLTVL.

This clonotype was picked up a small number of times. This rearrangement joins TRBV3-1 to TRBJ2-3; D remains unclear. The CDR3 runs to 15 residues. Per the germline V gene, CDR1 is LGHDT and CDR2 is YNNKEL (reference sequence). V was cut by 2 bases and J by 4 bases, with 13 bases left in between. For the CDR3, the DNA is TGTGCCAGCAGCCAAAATCGGGCGGTCGCAGATACGCAGTATTTT. Translating it yields CASSQNRAVADTQYF.

This clonotype was counted a few times. The chain recombines TRBV7-9 with TRBJ1-4, with 9 bases that match TRBD1. This CDR3 region has 15 residues. V shed 5 bases and J 12 bases; nucleotides not matched to a gene: 13. In germline, CDR1 is SEHNR, CDR2 FQNEAQ (reference sequence). CDR3 in DNA: TGTGCCAGCAGCCCGGATGGGACAGGGCGAGGTGAACTGTTTTTT. Residues: CASSPDGTGRGELFF. The full variable domain, rest sourced from reference TRBV7-9 and TRBJ1-4, is DTGVSQNPRHKITKRGQNVTFRCDPISEHNRLYWYRQTLGQGPEFLTYFQNEAQLEKSRLLSDRFSAERPKGSFSTLEIQRTEQGDSAMYLCASSPDGTGRGELFFGSGTQLSVL.

The V and J genes are TRBV18 and TRBJ1-6; 8 bases line up with TRBD1. V gave up 3 bases and J gave up 10 bases; unmatched junction bases: 11. CDR3 length: 16 residues. Germline-derived CDR1 and CDR2 are KGHSH and LQKENI. Written as DNA, the CDR3 is TGTGCCAGCTCACCGAGAGAGACAGGGGACTTCTCACCCCTCCACTTT. It is translated as CASSPRETGDFSPLHF.

The rearrangement links TRBV29-1 to TRBJ1-4, with 9 bases that match TRBD1. Trimming cost V 6 bases and J 5 bases; bases outside gene matches: 7. CDR3 length: 14 amino acids. Germline lookup yields CDR1 SQVTM and CDR2 ANQGSEA. In DNA, the CDR3 is TGCAGCGTCGCCGGGACAGGGTCGAATGAAAAACTGTTTTTT. Encoded protein: CSVAGTGSNEKLFF.

This clonotype was seen many times. The chain uses TRBV7-3 and TRBJ2-5; 13 bases are shared with TRBD2. Germline V lookup: CDR1 SGHTA, CDR2 FQGTGA. CDR3 length equals 14 residues. Trimming at V came to 5 bases and at J to 5 bases, leaving 2 bases not matched to a gene. The CDR3 is CASSETSGGETQYF. DNA of the CDR3: TGTGCCAGCAGCGAGACTAGCGGGGGGGAGACCCAGTACTTC. Based on the CDR3 plus reference TRBV7-3 and TRBJ2-5, the full variable domain is GAGVSQTPSNKVTEKGKYVELRCDPISGHTALYWYRQSLGQGPEFLIYFQGTGAADDSGLPNDRFFAVRPEGSVSTLKIQRTERGDSAVYLCASSETSGGETQYFGPGTRLLVL.